Presented here are 28 T cell receptor beta chains from one specimen sequenced in a study of cytomegalovirus exposure and HLA in healthy donors. With 60 Vbeta and 13 Jbeta primers, the PCR was carried out. TCRdb's copy holds only in-frame clones and misses some; the assay was immunoSEQ multiplex PCR. The sample is made up of tens of thousands of clones, and the top ten hold less than 6% of it. What was sequenced was PBMCs. The receptors come from a man aged 25 to 40 in good health and CMV-seropositive.

The V call is TRBV27, the J call TRBJ1-1; D is undetermined. The CDR3 extends over 14 amino acids. Looked up from germline, CDR1 is MNHEY and CDR2 is SMNVEV (reference sequence). Deletions cut 4 bases from V and 4 bases from J, with 13 bases between. The CDR3 loop reads CASSYNPRGTEAFF. Here the CDR3 DNA reads TGTGCCAGCAGTTATAACCCCCGGGGCACTGAAGCTTTCTTT.

This chain joins TRBV2 and TRBJ1-2; D is ambiguous. The CDR3 is made up of 11 amino acids. Germline values: CDR1 SNHLY, CDR2 FYNNEI. V shed 5 bases and J shed 8 bases, with 9 bases lying between them. The CDR3: CASSPLEGYTF. In DNA form, the CDR3 reads TGTGCCAGCAGTCCCCTGGAGGGCTACACCTTC. The variable domain in full, with the rest retrieved from reference TRBV2 and TRBJ1-2, is EPEVTQTPSHQVTQMGQEVILRCVPISNHLYFYWYRQILGQKVEFLVSFYNNEISEKSEIFDDQFSVERPDGSNFTLKIRSTKLEDSAMYFCASSPLEGYTFGSGTRLTVV.

The chain links TRBV14 to TRBJ2-7; 8 nucleotides line up with TRBD2. This CDR3 region has 15 residues. The V gene's germline CDR1 is SGHDN and CDR2 FVKESK. V lost 5 bases to trimming and J lost 9 bases; unmatched junction nucleotides: 15. CDR3: CASSLSGTRSVGQYF. The CDR3 DNA follows: TGTGCCAGCAGCTTATCCGGGACTAGAAGCGTTGGGCAGTACTTC.

V and J are TRBV7-3 and TRBJ2-1, with D tentatively TRBD2 (5 bases). The CDR3 extends over 15 amino acids. V lost 5 bases and J 0 bases, leaving 11 bases between the germline ends. CDR1 and CDR2 from the germline V gene are SGHTA and FQGTGA. This CDR3 is CASSRGLSSYNEQFF. Written as DNA, the CDR3 is TGTGCCAGCAGCCGCGGACTCAGCTCCTACAATGAGCAGTTCTTC.

The genes are TRBV5-1 and TRBJ1-5; a possible D gene is TRBD1 (6 bases). The CDR3 covers 14 residues. The germline V gene encodes CDR1 SGHRS and CDR2 YFSETQ. V was cut by 1 base and J by 5 bases, with 10 bases left in between. CDR3 nucleotide sequence: TGCGCCAGCAGCTTGATCAGGGGTGATCAGCCCCAGCATTTT. This gives the protein CASSLIRGDQPQHF.

This chain joins TRBV4-1 and TRBJ2-1, with a possible D match to TRBD2 (6 bases). Germline V gene lookup returns CDR1 MGHRA and CDR2 YSYEKL. V dropped 1 base and J dropped 5 bases, with 21 bases sitting between them. This CDR3 region has 18 residues. The CDR3 region has the DNA TGCGCCAGCAGCCAAGGACCATCCCCGGGACTTTCCGACAATGAGCAGTTCTTC. This codes for CASSQGPSPGLSDNEQFF.

The V call is TRBV30, the J call TRBJ1-1; the match to TRBD1 covers 8 bases. Germline CDR1 GTSNPN, CDR2 SVGIG (reference sequence). The length of the CDR3 is 14 residues. Losses at the gene ends were 3 bases for V and 5 bases for J; bases not matched to a gene: 8. The CDR3 sequence is CAWSPWTGQTEAFF. The CDR3 DNA is TGTGCCTGGAGCCCCTGGACAGGGCAGACTGAAGCTTTCTTT.

The V and J genes are TRBV4-1 and TRBJ2-1, with TRBD2 matching 10 bases. After removal of 8 bases from V and 6 bases from J, the junction contained 10 bases not matched to a gene. Germline values: CDR1 MGHRA, CDR2 YSYEKL. The CDR3 consists of 15 residues. DNA for the CDR3: TGCGCCAGCCACCGAAGCGGGGGGGCGATCAATGAGCAGTTCTTC. Residues: CASHRSGGAINEQFF.

The chain couples TRBV29-1 to TRBJ1-4; tentatively, D is TRBD1 (6 bases). The CDR3 is made up of 13 amino acids. Between the trimmed V and J ends, which lost 4 bases and 7 bases, there was a span of 13 bases. CDR1 is SQVTM and CDR2 is ANQGSEA in the germline V gene. The CDR3 protein is CSVGAGGREKLFF. Written as DNA, the CDR3 is TGCAGCGTTGGGGCCGGGGGGCGTGAAAAACTGTTTTTT.

The chain has TRBV30 and TRBJ2-3; tentatively, D is TRBD2 (6 bases). The CDR3 sequence is 12 residues long. V lost 7 bases to trimming and J lost 2 bases, with 10 bases between them. The germline gives CDR1 GTSNPN, CDR2 SVGIG (reference sequence). CDR3 residues: CAFGTSTDTQYF. In nucleotides, the CDR3 is TGTGCCTTCGGGACTTCCACAGATACGCAGTATTTT. The entire variable domain, with the rest obtained from reference TRBV30 and TRBJ2-3, is as follows: SQTIHQWPATLVQPVGSPLSLECTVEGTSNPNLYWYRQAAGRGLQLLFYSVGIGQISSEVPQNLSASRPQDRQFILSSKKLLLSDSGFYLCAFGTSTDTQYFGPGTRLTVL.

V gene TRBV6-4 combines with J gene TRBJ2-6, with D perhaps matching TRBD1 (6 bases). The CDR3 sequence is 15 residues long. Germline CDR1 reads MRHNA; CDR2 reads SNTAGT. Trimming left V 5 bases short and J 0 bases short, with 8 bases between. For the CDR3, the DNA is TGTGCCAGCAGTTCAGGGGACTCTGGGGCCAACGTCCTGACTTTC. It is translated as CASSSGDSGANVLTF.

The genes are TRBV15 and TRBJ2-3; possibly TRBD2 for D (5 bases). Germline-derived CDR1 and CDR2 are LNHNV and YYDKDF (reference sequence). V lost 1 base, J lost 1 base, and 12 bases lay in between. The CDR3 is 16 residues long. Here the CDR3 reads CATSRVATPRTDTQYF. CDR3 DNA: TGTGCCACCAGCAGAGTAGCGACCCCCCGCACAGATACGCAGTATTTT.

The chain carries TRBV9 and TRBJ2-7; D might be TRBD1 (6 bases). Germline-derived CDR1 and CDR2 are SGDLS and YYNGEE. The CDR3 consists of 12 residues. V dropped 0 bases and J dropped 6 bases, with 7 bases sitting between them. Written as DNA, the CDR3 is TGTGCCAGCAGCGTAGAAGGGGGCGAGCAGTACTTC. Its translation: CASSVEGGEQYF.

The genes are TRBV7-9 and TRBJ2-7, with 8 nucleotides matching TRBD1. The junction had 7 bases not matched to a gene; V was cut back by 2 bases and J by 1 base. The CDR3 length is 16 residues. Germline assignment: CDR1 SEHNR and CDR2 FQNEAQ (reference sequence). DNA for the CDR3: TGTGCCAGCAGCTTATTCTGGACAGGGAAATCCTACGAGCAGTACTTC. Amino acid sequence: CASSLFWTGKSYEQYF.

The V and J genes are TRBV6-6 and TRBJ1-2; 8 bases fit TRBD1. With 5 bases clipped from V and 8 bases from J, the junction kept 10 bases outside the gene matches. The CDR3 is 14 amino acids. The germline gives CDR1 MNHNY, CDR2 SVGAGI (reference sequence). Here the CDR3 DNA reads TGTGCCAGCAGTCCCATCCAGGGGGCGCGAGGCTACACCTTC. It is translated as CASSPIQGARGYTF.

This CDR3 is CASSMTGGGNQPQHF. The CDR3 nucleotides read TGTGCCAGTAGTATGACAGGGGGCGGCAATCAGCCCCAGCATTTT. The chain is built from TRBV19 and TRBJ1-5, with 10 nucleotides matching TRBD1. Trimming at V came to 3 bases and at J to 2 bases, leaving 1 base not matched to a gene. The V gene's germline CDR1 is LNHDA and CDR2 SQIVND (reference sequence). The CDR3 has 15 amino acids. The full variable domain, with the rest looked up from reference TRBV19 and TRBJ1-5, is DGGITQSPKYLFRKEGQNVTLSCEQNLNHDAMYWYRQDPGQGLRLIYYSQIVNDFQKGDIAEGYSVSREKKESFPLTVTSAQKNPTAFYLCASSMTGGGNQPQHFGDGTRLSIL.

The rearrangement uses TRBV5-1 and TRBJ2-7, with 9 bases matching TRBD1. This CDR3 has 16 amino acids. J gave up 3 bases and V 0 bases, and 7 bases lay outside the gene matches. Germline CDR1 SGHRS, CDR2 YFSETQ. CDR3 sequence: CASSLGFLDRGYEQYF. The CDR3 nucleotides read TGCGCCAGCAGCTTGGGCTTCTTGGACAGGGGCTACGAGCAGTACTTC. Variable domain in full (rest from reference TRBV5-1 and TRBJ2-7): KAGVTQTPRYLIKTRGQQVTLSCSPISGHRSVSWYQQTPGQGLQFLFEYFSETQRNKGNFPGRFSGRQFSNSRSEMNVSTLELGDSALYLCASSLGFLDRGYEQYFGPGTRLTVT.

This rearrangement joins TRBV11-1 to TRBJ1-4; the D is unclear. Germline-derived CDR1 and CDR2 are SGHAT and FQDESV (reference sequence). V lost 4 bases, J lost 8 bases, and 14 bases lay in between. This CDR3 is 14 amino acids long. CDR3 in amino acids: CASSSGAHPEKLFF. CDR3 nucleotide sequence: TGTGCCAGCAGCTCGGGTGCCCATCCGGAAAAACTGTTTTTT. The complete variable domain, with remaining parts taken from reference TRBV11-1 and TRBJ1-4, reads EAEVAQSPRYKITEKSQAVAFWCDPISGHATLYWYRQILGQGPELLVQFQDESVVDDSQLPKDRFSAERLKGVDSTLKIQPAELGDSAMYLCASSSGAHPEKLFFGSGTQLSVL.

The chain recombines TRBV5-4 with TRBJ2-3, with 8 bases matching TRBD2. Germline-derived CDR1 and CDR2 are SGHNT and YYREEE (reference sequence). The CDR3 is made up of 15 amino acids. The V segment lost 0 bases and the J segment 3 bases; nucleotides outside the gene matches: 3. CDR3 loop: CASSLAGLETDTQYF. The CDR3 DNA reads TGTGCCAGCAGCTTGGCGGGACTAGAGACAGATACGCAGTATTTT.

J is TRBJ1-1 and V is TRBV30; 11 nucleotides agree with TRBD1. The V gene end was trimmed by 4 bases and the J gene end by 6 bases; junction bases not matched to a gene: 4. This CDR3 comprises 13 residues. CDR1 GTSNPN and CDR2 SVGIG come from the germline V gene (reference sequence). CDR3: CAWKGTGGSEAFF. The CDR3 DNA sequence: TGTGCCTGGAAGGGGACAGGGGGTTCTGAAGCTTTCTTT.

This chain joins TRBV30 and TRBJ1-6; 9 bases match TRBD1. V was clipped by 3 bases and J by 10 bases; unmatched bases: 4. CDR1 and CDR2 (germline): GTSNPN, SVGIG (reference sequence). The CDR3 runs to 13 residues. In nucleotides, the CDR3 is TGTGCCTGGAGCCGACAGGGGGTCTCACCCCTCCACTTT. This gives the protein CAWSRQGVSPLHF.

The rearrangement joins TRBV7-9 to TRBJ1-2; D remains ambiguous. Germline CDR1 and CDR2: SEHNR and FQNEAQ (reference sequence). The length of the CDR3 is 13 residues. Trimming took off 5 bases at V and 7 bases at J, with 14 bases between the two ends. The CDR3 protein is CASSAYRLLGYTF. The CDR3 DNA sequence: TGTGCCAGCAGCGCGTACAGATTGCTTGGCTACACCTTC.

This chain uses TRBV5-4 with TRBJ1-2; TRBD1 aligns across 7 bases. V lost 0 bases, J lost 8 bases, and 13 bases stayed unmatched. This CDR3 is built from 16 residues. Germline lookup yields CDR1 SGHNT and CDR2 YYREEE (reference sequence). The CDR3 region is CASSLAGNRGIRGYTF. The DNA for the CDR3 is TGTGCCAGCAGCTTGGCCGGGAACAGGGGTATAAGGGGCTACACCTTC.

This chain joins TRBV5-4 and TRBJ1-4, with 7 bases fitting TRBD1. CDR1 and CDR2 from the germline V gene are SGHNT and YYREEE (reference sequence). The length of the CDR3 is 16 residues. J lost 8 bases, V lost 3 bases, and 13 bases had no gene match. The CDR3 is CASSSGTEVLGEKLFF. The CDR3 coding sequence is TGTGCCAGCAGCTCCGGGACAGAAGTTTTAGGAGAAAAACTGTTTTTT.

The chain has TRBV30 and TRBJ2-7; TRBD1 matches at 8 bases. The CDR3 spans 13 residues. The germline V gene encodes CDR1 GTSNPN and CDR2 SVGIG (reference sequence). J gave up 7 bases and V 0 bases, and 5 bases lay outside the gene matches. CDR3 protein: CAWSVPGGREQYF. In DNA, the CDR3 is TGTGCCTGGAGTGTACCAGGGGGCAGGGAGCAGTACTTC. The full variable domain, rest sourced from reference TRBV30 and TRBJ2-7, is SQTIHQWPATLVQPVGSPLSLECTVEGTSNPNLYWYRQAAGRGLQLLFYSVGIGQISSEVPQNLSASRPQDRQFILSSKKLLLSDSGFYLCAWSVPGGREQYFGPGTRLTVT.

The V call is TRBV6-1, the J call TRBJ1-6; 8 nucleotides line up with TRBD1. The V segment lost 8 bases and the J segment 7 bases; nucleotides outside the gene matches: 4. Germline V CDR1 and CDR2: MNHNS, SASEGT. The CDR3 is made up of 13 amino acids. CDR3 region: CASRDRQNSPLHF. The CDR3 DNA is TGTGCCAGCCGGGACAGGCAGAATTCACCCCTCCACTTT.

The gene calls are TRBV11-2 and TRBJ1-1; no clear D. Looked up from germline, CDR1 is SGHAT and CDR2 is FQNNGV. The V end lost 3 bases, the J end lost 3 bases, and 11 bases lay between the germline ends. There are 14 residues in the CDR3. The CDR3 nucleotides are TGTGCCAGCAGCTTTAATGCGGGCCACACTGAAGCTTTCTTT. Amino acids: CASSFNAGHTEAFF.

The chain couples TRBV5-1 to TRBJ1-6, with D possibly matching TRBD1 (5 bases). The germline V gene has CDR1 SGHRS and CDR2 YFSETQ. This CDR3 contains 15 residues. V lost 0 bases to trimming and J lost 10 bases, with 14 bases between them. CDR3 in DNA: TGCGCCAGCAGCTTGGAGCAGGGAGGATGGTCACCCCTCCACTTT. It yields the protein CASSLEQGGWSPLHF. Full variable domain (outside the CDR3, taken from reference TRBV5-1 and TRBJ1-6): KAGVTQTPRYLIKTRGQQVTLSCSPISGHRSVSWYQQTPGQGLQFLFEYFSETQRNKGNFPGRFSGRQFSNSRSEMNVSTLELGDSALYLCASSLEQGGWSPLHFGNGTRLTVT.